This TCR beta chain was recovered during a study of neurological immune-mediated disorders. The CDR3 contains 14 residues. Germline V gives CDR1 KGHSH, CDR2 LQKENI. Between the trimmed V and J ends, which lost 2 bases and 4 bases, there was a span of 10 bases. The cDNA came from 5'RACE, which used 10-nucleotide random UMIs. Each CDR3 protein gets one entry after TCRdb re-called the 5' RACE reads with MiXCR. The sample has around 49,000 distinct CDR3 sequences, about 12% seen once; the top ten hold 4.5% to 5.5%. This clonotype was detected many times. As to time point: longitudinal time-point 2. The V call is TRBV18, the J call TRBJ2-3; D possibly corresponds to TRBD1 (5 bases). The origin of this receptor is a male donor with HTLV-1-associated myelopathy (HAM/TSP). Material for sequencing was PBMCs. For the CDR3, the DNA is TGTGCCAGCTCACCAACCCTAGGGGCAGATACGCAGTATTTT. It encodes CASSPTLGADTQYF.